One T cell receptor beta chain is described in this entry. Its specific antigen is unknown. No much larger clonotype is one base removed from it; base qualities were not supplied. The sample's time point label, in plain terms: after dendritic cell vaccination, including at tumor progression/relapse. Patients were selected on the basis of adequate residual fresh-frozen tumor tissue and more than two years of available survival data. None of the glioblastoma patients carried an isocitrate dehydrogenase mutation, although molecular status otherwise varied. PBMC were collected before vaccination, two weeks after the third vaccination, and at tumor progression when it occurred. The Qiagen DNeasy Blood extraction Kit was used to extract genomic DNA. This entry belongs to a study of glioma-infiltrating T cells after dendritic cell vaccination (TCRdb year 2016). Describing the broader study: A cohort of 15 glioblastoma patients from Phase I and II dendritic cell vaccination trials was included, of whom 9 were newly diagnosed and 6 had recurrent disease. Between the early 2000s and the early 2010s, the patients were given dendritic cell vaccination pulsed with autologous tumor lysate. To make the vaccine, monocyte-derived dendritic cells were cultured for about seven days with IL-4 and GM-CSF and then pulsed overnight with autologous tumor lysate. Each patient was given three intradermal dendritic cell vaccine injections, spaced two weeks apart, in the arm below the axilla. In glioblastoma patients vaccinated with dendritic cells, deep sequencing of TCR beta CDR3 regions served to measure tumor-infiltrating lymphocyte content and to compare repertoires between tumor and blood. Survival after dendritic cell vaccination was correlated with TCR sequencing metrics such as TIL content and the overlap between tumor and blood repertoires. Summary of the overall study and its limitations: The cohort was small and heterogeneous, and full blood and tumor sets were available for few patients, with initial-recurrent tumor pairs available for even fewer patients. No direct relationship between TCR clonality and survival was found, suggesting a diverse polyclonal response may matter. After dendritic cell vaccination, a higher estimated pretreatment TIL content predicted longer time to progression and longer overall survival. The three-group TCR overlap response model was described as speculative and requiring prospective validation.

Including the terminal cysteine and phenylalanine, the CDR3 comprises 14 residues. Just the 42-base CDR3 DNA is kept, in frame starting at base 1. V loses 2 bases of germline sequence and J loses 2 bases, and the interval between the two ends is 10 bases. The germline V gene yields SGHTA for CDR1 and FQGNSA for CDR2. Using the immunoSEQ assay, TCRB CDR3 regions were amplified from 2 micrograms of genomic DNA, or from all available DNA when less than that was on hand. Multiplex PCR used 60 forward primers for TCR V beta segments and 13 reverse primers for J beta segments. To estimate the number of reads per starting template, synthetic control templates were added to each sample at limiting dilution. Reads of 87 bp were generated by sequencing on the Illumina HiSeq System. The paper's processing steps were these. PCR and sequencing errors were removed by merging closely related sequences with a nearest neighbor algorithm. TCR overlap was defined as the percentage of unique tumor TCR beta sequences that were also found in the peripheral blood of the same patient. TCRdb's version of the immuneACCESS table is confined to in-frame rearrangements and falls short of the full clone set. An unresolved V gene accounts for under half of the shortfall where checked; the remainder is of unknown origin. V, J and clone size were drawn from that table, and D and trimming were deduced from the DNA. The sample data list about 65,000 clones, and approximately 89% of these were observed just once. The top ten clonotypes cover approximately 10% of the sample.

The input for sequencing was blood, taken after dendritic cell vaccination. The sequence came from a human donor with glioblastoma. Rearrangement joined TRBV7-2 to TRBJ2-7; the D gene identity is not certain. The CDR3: CASSLPQMTYEQYF. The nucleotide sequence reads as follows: TGTGCCAGCAGCTTACCACAGATGACCTACGAGCAGTACTTC.